A selection of T cell receptor beta chains follows, all from one sample in a study of blood T cell repertoires in COVID-19. Sequenced by immunoSEQ multiplex PCR; TCRdb stores in-frame clones only, minus some. The table lists 80,000 to 100,000 clones, over 70% of them singletons. The sequenced sample consisted of peripheral blood. These receptors came from a man aged 65 to 79 with acute or convalescent COVID-19. The CDR3 runs from the conserved cysteine through the conserved F or W. Each record gives: J gene, clone size, V gene, D gene, CDR3 DNA, CDR3 protein. The D gene is left open where the match is weak. Clone sizes are given selectively: once, few, many, or a class where the clone is expanded.

TRBJ2-2 few TRBV10-3 - TGTGCCATCAGTTTTGGGCTACCCGGGGAGCTGTTTTTT CAISFGLPGELFF
TRBJ2-7 - TRBV27 TRBD2 TGTGCCAGCAGCCTATCGCGGGAGGAAATCTACGAGCAGTACTTC CASSLSREEIYEQYF
TRBJ2-1 - TRBV9 TRBD1 TGTGCCAGCAGCGCGTCACAGGGGGCTCGGCAGTTCTTC CASSASQGARQFF
TRBJ2-7 - TRBV5-1 TRBD2 TGCGCCAGCAGCGTTCCCACTAGCGGGTACGAGCAGTACTTC CASSVPTSGYEQYF
TRBJ2-1 - TRBV28 TRBD2 TGTGCCAGCATGAAGTCGGGGAGGGCCTACAATGAGCAGTTCTTC CASMKSGRAYNEQFF
TRBJ2-7 - TRBV7-9 - TGTGCCAGCACCCCCAGCTCCTACGAGCAGTACTTC CASTPSSYEQYF
TRBJ2-1 - TRBV28 - TGTGCCAGCAGTGAAGGCCCAGGCGCCTACAATGAGCAGTTCTTC CASSEGPGAYNEQFF
TRBJ2-5 - TRBV16 - TGTGCCAGCAGCCAGGGGGGAGAGACCCAGTACTTC CASSQGGETQYF
TRBJ2-1 - TRBV11-3 TRBD2 TGTGCCAGCAGCGTGGGACTAGCGACCTACAATGAGCAGTTCTTC CASSVGLATYNEQFF
TRBJ2-3 once TRBV19 TRBD1 TGTGCCATTAGAGGGACAGGAACCCAAGATACGCAGTATTTT CAIRGTGTQDTQYF
TRBJ2-7 - TRBV5-5 - TGTGCCAGCAGCTTGTCCGTATACGAGCAGTACTTC CASSLSVYEQYF
TRBJ2-3 - TRBV27 - TGTGCCAGCAGCCAGACTAGGAGGACAGATACGCAGTATTTT CASSQTRRTDTQYF
TRBJ2-5 - TRBV24-1 - TGTGCCACCAGTGATTTTTGGCAGGGGAAAGAGACCCAGTACTTC CATSDFWQGKETQYF
TRBJ2-7 - TRBV6-5 - TGTGCCAGCTTTGGGAGTCAGTACGAGCAGTACTTC CASFGSQYEQYF
TRBJ2-7 - TRBV28 TRBD2 TGTGCCAGCAGTTTTCCGGCTAAGGGACTAGCGGGAGACTACGAGCAGTACTTC CASSFPAKGLAGDYEQYF
TRBJ2-2 - TRBV4-1 TRBD1 TGCGCCAGCAACCGACAGGGAAACACCGGGGAGCTGTTTTTT CASNRQGNTGELFF
TRBJ2-6 - TRBV5-1 TRBD1 TGCGCCAGCAGCGTGGAGACAGGGGGCGTTGGGGCCAACGTCCTGACTTTC CASSVETGGVGANVLTF
TRBJ2-1 - TRBV7-3 - TGTGCCAGCAGCTTAACGGTGGGACTCTCCTACAATGAGCAGTTCTTC CASSLTVGLSYNEQFF
TRBJ2-6 - TRBV19 - TGTGCCAGTAGTATCCGGCAGCGCAGCTCTGGGGCCAACGTCCTGACTTTC CASSIRQRSSGANVLTF
TRBJ1-6 - TRBV30 - TGTGCCTGGAGTGGAACTTTTAATTCACCCCTCCACTTT CAWSGTFNSPLHF
TRBJ2-7 - TRBV10-3 - TGTGCCACCACCCGCCAGGACGAGCAGTACTTC CATTRQDEQYF
TRBJ2-3 - TRBV6-6 - TGTGCCAGCAGCTCTAAAGATACGCAGTATTTT CASSSKDTQYF
TRBJ2-3 - TRBV28 TRBD1 TGTGCCAGCAGTGGGGACAGGGGGCGCACAGATACGCAGTATTTT CASSGDRGRTDTQYF
TRBJ2-3 - TRBV11-1 TRBD1 TGTGCCAGCAGCTTAGGGACAGGGCACACAGATACGCAGTATTTT CASSLGTGHTDTQYF
TRBJ1-6 - TRBV7-9 - TGTGCCAGCAGCTTAGTACAGGGCAATTCACCCCTCCACTTT CASSLVQGNSPLHF
TRBJ1-4 - TRBV5-1 TRBD1 TGCGCCAGCAGCATTGCCGGGACAGGGGGAGAAAAACTGTTTTTT CASSIAGTGGEKLFF
TRBJ2-7 - TRBV7-2 - TGTGCCAGCAGCGTTTCATTCTACGAGCAGTACTTC CASSVSFYEQYF
TRBJ1-5 - TRBV15 TRBD1 TGTGCCACCAGCAGAGATGACAGGGTGGATCAGCCCCAGCATTTT CATSRDDRVDQPQHF
TRBJ1-5 - TRBV7-2 - TGTGCCAGCAGCTTAGGGCGGGGTGGGAATCAGCCCCAGCATTTT CASSLGRGGNQPQHF
TRBJ1-2 - TRBV19 - TGTGCCAGTAGTGGGGGGACTCTACCCTATGGCTACACCTTC CASSGGTLPYGYTF
TRBJ2-2 - TRBV4-2 TRBD2 TGTGCCAGCAGCCAAGATTCTTTAGCGGGAACCACCGGGGAGCTGTTTTTT CASSQDSLAGTTGELFF
TRBJ2-4 - TRBV23-1 - TGCGCCGCACCGGGGTCACTAGCCAAAAACATTCAGTACTTC CAAPGSLAKNIQYF
TRBJ1-2 - TRBV6-5 - TGTGCCAGCAGTACCCCCGGGAGGAACTATGGCTACACCTTC CASSTPGRNYGYTF
TRBJ1-5 - TRBV30 TRBD1 TGTGCCTGGAGTAGGAGAAACGGACAGGGAAATCAGCCCCAGCATTTT CAWSRRNGQGNQPQHF
TRBJ2-5 - TRBV9 - TGTGCCAGCAGCGTAGGAGGTCTTGAAGAGACCCAGTACTTC CASSVGGLEETQYF
TRBJ2-2 - TRBV27 TRBD1 TGTGCCAGCAGGACCCGGGACAGGGGCGCCGGGGAGCTGTTTTTT CASRTRDRGAGELFF
TRBJ2-2 - TRBV11-3 - TGTGCCAGCAGCGAGCTAACTAACGGCGGGGAGCTGTTTTTT CASSELTNGGELFF
TRBJ1-5 - TRBV10-3 - TGTGCCATCAGTCAGGGGCGGGCTCAGCCCCAGCATTTT CAISQGRAQPQHF
TRBJ2-2 - TRBV6-5 TRBD1 TGTGCCAGCAGTTACTCGACAGGGGGGCACGGGGAGCTGTTTTTT CASSYSTGGHGELFF
TRBJ1-1 once TRBV6-5 - TGTGCCAGCACCACCGCAGTCATGAACACTGAAGCTTTCTTT CASTTAVMNTEAFF
TRBJ2-5 - TRBV4-1 - TGCGCCAGCAGCCAAGCAAGGGGCGGCGAGACCCAGTACTTC CASSQARGGETQYF
TRBJ2-5 - TRBV24-1 TRBD1 TGTGCCACCAGTGCCATACACAGGGGGCAAGAGACCCAGTACTTC CATSAIHRGQETQYF
TRBJ1-2 few TRBV5-6 - TGTGCCAGCAGCTTGTTACAATCGGGTGGCTACACCTTC CASSLLQSGGYTF
TRBJ1-6 - TRBV18 - TGTGCCAGCTCACCAGTCAACGGGAGGGATTCACCCCTCCACTTT CASSPVNGRDSPLHF
TRBJ2-7 - TRBV6-5 - TGTGCCAGCAGAATACCGGGACTTGGACACTACGAGCAGTACTTC CASRIPGLGHYEQYF
TRBJ1-6 many TRBV18 - TGTGCCAGCTCACCTATGGGAGGGGATAATTCACCCCTCCACTTT CASSPMGGDNSPLHF
TRBJ2-7 - TRBV4-1 - TGCGCCAGCAGCCATGCAGGAGGCGGAGCGACCTACGAGCAGTACTTC CASSHAGGGATYEQYF
TRBJ2-4 few TRBV4-3 TRBD2 TGCGCCAGCAGCCAAGAACTAGCGGGAGCCGTAGCCAAAAACATTCAGTACTTC CASSQELAGAVAKNIQYF
TRBJ2-2 - TRBV7-2 - TGTGCCAGCAGCTTAATCCAGTACGCCGGGGAGCTGTTTTTT CASSLIQYAGELFF
TRBJ2-3 - TRBV4-3 TRBD2 TGCGCCAGCAGTCAATCCCGAAGTAGCGGGACATATACGCAGTATTTT CASSQSRSSGTYTQYF
TRBJ2-5 - TRBV20-1 - TGCAGTGCTAGGAAGGGGGTGACCCAGTACTTC CSARKGVTQYF
TRBJ2-2 - TRBV7-3 - TGTGCCAGCAGCTCCGGGCGGGTCCAAACCGGGGAGCTGTTTTTT CASSSGRVQTGELFF